A selection of T cell receptor beta chains follows, all from one sample in a study of T cells in Graves' hyperthyroidism and ophthalmopathy. TCRdb used MiXCR to reprocess the multiplex PCR reads, holding one entry per CDR3 protein. The table records about 320,000 distinct CDR3 sequences, over 15% of them present only once. The sequenced sample consisted of blood. These TCRs come from a man aged 30 to 45 with Graves' hyperthyroidism. Both conserved end residues are part of each CDR3. A D gene is named only where the DNA matches it firmly. The size entry is marked missing in some rows and otherwise reads once, few, many or a size class.

size	V	D	J	CDR3	DNA
many	TRBV7-6	-	TRBJ2-2	CASSQTGPTGELFF	TGTGCCAGCAGCCAAACAGGGCCCACCGGGGAGCTGTTTTTT
many	TRBV13	-	TRBJ1-2	CASSHPPTGTYGYTF	TGTGCCAGCAGCCACCCTCCTACAGGGACCTATGGCTACACCTTC
many	TRBV3-1	-	TRBJ1-1	CASSQATEAFF	TGTGCCAGCAGCCAAGCGACTGAAGCTTTCTTT
-	TRBV20-1	TRBD2	TRBJ2-4	CSAFGLAGKPSAKNIQYF	TGCAGTGCTTTCGGACTAGCGGGAAAACCCTCAGCCAAAAACATTCAGTACTTC
few	TRBV19	-	TRBJ2-7	CASSWGQARYEQYF	TGTGCCAGTAGTTGGGGACAAGCGCGCTACGAGCAGTACTTC
many	TRBV30	-	TRBJ2-5	CAWNRVREETQYF	TGTGCCTGGAACAGGGTGAGGGAAGAGACCCAGTACTTC
many	TRBV11-3	-	TRBJ2-1	CASSRGEVWGREQFF	TGTGCCAGCAGCCGAGGGGAGGTTTGGGGACGGGAGCAGTTCTTC
many	TRBV2	-	TRBJ2-1	CASSYADNEQFF	TGTGCCAGCAGTTATGCGGACAATGAGCAGTTCTTC
-	TRBV6-1	-	TRBJ1-5	CASSDGGSSNQPQHF	TGTGCCAGCAGTGACGGAGGGAGTAGCAATCAGCCCCAGCATTTT
-	TRBV5-1	TRBD1	TRBJ1-1	CASSLAFETGDKFF	TGCGCCAGCAGCTTGGCCTTTGAGACAGGGGACAAGTTCTTT
few	TRBV11-2	-	TRBJ2-5	CAGSLLDSQETQYF	TGTGCCGGCAGCTTACTGGACAGCCAAGAGACCCAGTACTTC
many	TRBV24-1	-	TRBJ2-3	CATSDSEGTDTQYF	TGTGCCACCAGTGATTCCGAGGGCACAGATACGCAGTATTTT
many	TRBV24-1	-	TRBJ2-3	CATSDLDSNSDTQYF	TGTGCCACCAGTGATTTGGACAGCAACTCAGATACGCAGTATTTT
few	TRBV20-1	-	TRBJ2-1	CSASVTNSYNEQFF	TGCAGTGCTAGCGTAACAAATTCCTACAATGAGCAGTTCTTC
many	TRBV2	-	TRBJ1-1	CASSEALASLSAFF	TGTGCCAGCAGTGAAGCGCTAGCTTCACTGTCAGCTTTCTTT
many	TRBV27	-	TRBJ1-1	CASSGQGPGTEAFF	TGTGCCAGCAGTGGTCAAGGGCCGGGAACTGAAGCTTTCTTT
many	TRBV28	-	TRBJ2-1	CASSFAQGSYNEQFF	TGTGCCAGCAGTTTTGCCCAGGGCTCCTACAATGAGCAGTTCTTC
many	TRBV6-6	TRBD1	TRBJ1-1	CASSYSTGGYTEAFF	TGTGCCAGCAGTTACTCCACAGGGGGTTACACTGAAGCTTTCTTT
many	TRBV20-1	-	TRBJ1-5	CSASRERYQPQHF	TGCAGTGCTTCCCGGGAGAGATATCAGCCCCAGCATTTT
many	TRBV2	-	TRBJ1-5	CASSGVRQPQHF	TGTGCCAGCAGTGGGGTAAGACAGCCCCAGCATTTT
many	TRBV18	TRBD2	TRBJ2-1	CASSGFGGSDDEQFF	TGTGCCAGCTCAGGGTTTGGCGGGAGTGATGATGAGCAGTTCTTC
many	TRBV12-3/TRBV12-4	-	TRBJ1-2	CASSLSATYGYTF	TGTGCCAGCAGTTTGTCAGCTACCTATGGCTACACCTTC
many	TRBV24-1	-	TRBJ2-5	CATSDPRGAQETQYF	TGTGCCACCAGTGATCCGCGCGGGGCCCAAGAGACCCAGTACTTC
many	TRBV28	TRBD1	TRBJ1-6	CASGTGLSPLHF	TGTGCCAGCGGGACAGGGCTTTCACCCCTCCACTTT
few	TRBV7-9	TRBD1	TRBJ2-1	CASSSGQGVYNEQFF	TGTGCCAGCAGCTCCGGACAGGGGGTTTACAATGAGCAGTTCTTC
-	TRBV19	-	TRBJ2-1	CASSGVLGSYNEQFF	TGTGCCAGTAGCGGGGTTCTAGGCTCCTACAATGAGCAGTTCTTC
-	TRBV13	TRBD2	TRBJ2-2	CASSFPGTSGNLPLGELFF	TGTGCCAGCAGCTTCCCCGGGACTAGCGGGAACCTACCTCTCGGGGAGCTGTTTTTT
few	TRBV24-1	-	TRBJ2-2	CATRPGTGELFF	TGTGCCACCAGGCCAGGGACCGGGGAGCTGTTTTTT
-	TRBV27	-	TRBJ2-7	CASSLFRGEEQYF	TGTGCCAGCAGTTTATTTAGGGGGGAGGAGCAGTACTTC
many	TRBV28	-	TRBJ2-1	CASSDAVSYNEQFF	TGTGCCAGCAGTGACGCGGTTTCCTACAATGAGCAGTTCTTC
many	TRBV18	-	TRBJ2-1	CASSPVGTPNNEQFF	TGTGCCAGCTCACCGGTGGGGACTCCAAACAATGAGCAGTTCTTC
-	TRBV10-3	-	TRBJ1-5	CATWGAGNQPQHF	TGTGCCACCTGGGGGGCGGGAAATCAGCCCCAGCATTTT